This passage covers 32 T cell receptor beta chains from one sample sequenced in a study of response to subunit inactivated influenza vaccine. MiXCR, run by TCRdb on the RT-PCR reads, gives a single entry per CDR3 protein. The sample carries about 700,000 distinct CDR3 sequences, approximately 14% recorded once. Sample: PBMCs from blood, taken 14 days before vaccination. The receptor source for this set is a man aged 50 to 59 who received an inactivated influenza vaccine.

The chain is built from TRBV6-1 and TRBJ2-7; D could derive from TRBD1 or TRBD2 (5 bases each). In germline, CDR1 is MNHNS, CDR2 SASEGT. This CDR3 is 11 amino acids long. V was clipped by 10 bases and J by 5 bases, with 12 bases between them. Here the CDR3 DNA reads TGTGCCACACAGGACTTGGACGAGCAGTACTTC. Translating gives CATQDLDEQYF.

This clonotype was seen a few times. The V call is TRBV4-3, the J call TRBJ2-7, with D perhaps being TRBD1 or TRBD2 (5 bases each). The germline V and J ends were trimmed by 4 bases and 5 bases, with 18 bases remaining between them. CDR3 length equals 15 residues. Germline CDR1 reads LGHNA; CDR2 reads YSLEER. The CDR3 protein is CASSLLWGSANEQYF. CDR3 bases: TGCGCCAGCAGCCTCCTCTGGGGGAGTGCAAACGAGCAGTACTTC.

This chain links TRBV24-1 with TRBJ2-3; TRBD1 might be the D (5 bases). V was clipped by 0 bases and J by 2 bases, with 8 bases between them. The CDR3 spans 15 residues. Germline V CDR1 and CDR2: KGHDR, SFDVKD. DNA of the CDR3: TGTGCCACCAGTGATTTGCAGGGCCTCACAGATACGCAGTATTTT. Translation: CATSDLQGLTDTQYF.

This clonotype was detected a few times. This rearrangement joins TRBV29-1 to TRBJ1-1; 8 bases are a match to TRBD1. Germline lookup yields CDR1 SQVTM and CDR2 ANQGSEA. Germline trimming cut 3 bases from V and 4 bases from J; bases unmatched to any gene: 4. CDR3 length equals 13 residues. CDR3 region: CSVDSRGRTEAFF. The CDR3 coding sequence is TGCAGCGTTGATTCCAGGGGGCGCACTGAAGCTTTCTTT.

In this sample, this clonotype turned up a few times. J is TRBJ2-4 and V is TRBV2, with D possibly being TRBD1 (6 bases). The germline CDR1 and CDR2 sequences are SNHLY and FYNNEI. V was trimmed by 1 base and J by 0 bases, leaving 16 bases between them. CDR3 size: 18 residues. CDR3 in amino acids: CASSEVVTGLGAKNIQYF. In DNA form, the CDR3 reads TGTGCCAGCAGTGAAGTGGTGACAGGATTAGGAGCCAAAAACATTCAGTACTTC.

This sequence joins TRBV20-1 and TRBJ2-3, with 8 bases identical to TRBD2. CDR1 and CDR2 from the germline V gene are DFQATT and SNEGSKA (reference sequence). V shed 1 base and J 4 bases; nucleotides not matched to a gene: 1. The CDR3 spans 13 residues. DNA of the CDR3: TGCAGTGCTAGAGCCGGGGGGGCAGATACGCAGTATTTT. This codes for CSARAGGADTQYF.

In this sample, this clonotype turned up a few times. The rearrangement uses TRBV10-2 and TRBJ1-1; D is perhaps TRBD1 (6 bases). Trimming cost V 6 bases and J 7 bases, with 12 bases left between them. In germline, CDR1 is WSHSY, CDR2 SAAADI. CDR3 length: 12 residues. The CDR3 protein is CASSYDRFEAFF. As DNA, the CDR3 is TGCGCCAGCAGCTACGACAGGTTTGAAGCTTTCTTT.

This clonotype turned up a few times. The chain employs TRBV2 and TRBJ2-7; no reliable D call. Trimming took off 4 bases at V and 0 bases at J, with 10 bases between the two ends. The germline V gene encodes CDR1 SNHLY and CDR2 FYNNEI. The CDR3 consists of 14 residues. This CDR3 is CASSVTVTSYEQYF. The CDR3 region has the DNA TGTGCCAGCAGTGTGACGGTAACCTCCTACGAGCAGTACTTC.

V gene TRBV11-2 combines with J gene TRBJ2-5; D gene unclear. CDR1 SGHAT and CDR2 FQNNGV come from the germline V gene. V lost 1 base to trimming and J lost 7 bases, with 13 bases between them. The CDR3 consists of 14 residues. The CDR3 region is CASSLAPPQRTQYF. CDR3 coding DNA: TGTGCCAGCAGCTTAGCTCCACCCCAGAGGACCCAGTACTTC. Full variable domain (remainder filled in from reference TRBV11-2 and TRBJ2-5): EAGVAQSPRYKIIEKRQSVAFWCNPISGHATLYWYQQILGQGPKLLIQFQNNGVVDDSQLPKDRFSAERLKGVDSTLKIQPAKLEDSAVYLCASSLAPPQRTQYFGPGTRLLVL.

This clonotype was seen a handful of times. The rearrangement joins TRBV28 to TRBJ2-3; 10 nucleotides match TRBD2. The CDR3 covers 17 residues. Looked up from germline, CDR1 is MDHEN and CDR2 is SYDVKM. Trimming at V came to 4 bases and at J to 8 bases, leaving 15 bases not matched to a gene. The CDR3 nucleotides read TGTGCCAGCAGTTCTATTTTAGCGGGAGGATTTAGGGTTACGCAGTATTTT. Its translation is CASSSILAGGFRVTQYF.

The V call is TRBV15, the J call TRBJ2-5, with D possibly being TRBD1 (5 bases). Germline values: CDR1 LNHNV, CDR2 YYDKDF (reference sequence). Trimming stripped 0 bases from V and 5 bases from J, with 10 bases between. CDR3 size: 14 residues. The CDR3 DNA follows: TGTGCCACCAGCAGAGACAGGGAAAGTGAGACCCAGTACTTC. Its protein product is CATSRDRESETQYF. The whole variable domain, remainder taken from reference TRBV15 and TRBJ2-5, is DAMVIQNPRYQVTQFGKPVTLSCSQTLNHNVMYWYQQKSSQAPKLLFHYYDKDFNNEADTPDNFQSRRPNTSFCFLDIRSPGLGDTAMYLCATSRDRESETQYFGPGTRLLVL.

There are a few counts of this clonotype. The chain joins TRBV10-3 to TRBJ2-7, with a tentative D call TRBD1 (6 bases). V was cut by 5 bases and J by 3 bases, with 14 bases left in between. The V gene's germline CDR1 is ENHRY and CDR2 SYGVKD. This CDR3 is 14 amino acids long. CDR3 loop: CAISSGTNLYEQYF. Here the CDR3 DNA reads TGTGCCATCAGTTCCGGGACAAACCTCTACGAGCAGTACTTC.

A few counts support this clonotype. CDR3 region: CASSRPSSTEAFF. The CDR3 DNA follows: TGTGCCAGCAGCCGCCCCTCCAGCACTGAAGCTTTCTTT. The J gene is TRBJ1-1, the V gene TRBV6-1; D is ambiguous. V was trimmed by 6 bases and J by 4 bases, leaving 12 bases between them. From germline, CDR1 is MNHNS and CDR2 SASEGT. The CDR3 has 13 amino acids.

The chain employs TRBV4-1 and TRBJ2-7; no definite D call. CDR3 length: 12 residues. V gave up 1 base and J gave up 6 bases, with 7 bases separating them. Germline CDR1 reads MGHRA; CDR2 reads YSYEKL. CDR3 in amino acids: CASSQVLGEQYF. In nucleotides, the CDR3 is TGCGCCAGCAGCCAAGTTCTGGGCGAGCAGTACTTC.

DNA of the CDR3: TGTGCCAGCCGAAGGATATCCCCTTGGGACTACGACTCCTACGAGCAGTACTTC. Translation: CASRRISPWDYDSYEQYF. This chain uses TRBV14 with TRBJ2-7; 7 nucleotides line up with TRBD2. In germline, CDR1 is SGHDN, CDR2 FVKESK. This CDR3 is 18 amino acids long. After removal of 8 bases from V and 0 bases from J, the junction contained 19 bases not matched to a gene.

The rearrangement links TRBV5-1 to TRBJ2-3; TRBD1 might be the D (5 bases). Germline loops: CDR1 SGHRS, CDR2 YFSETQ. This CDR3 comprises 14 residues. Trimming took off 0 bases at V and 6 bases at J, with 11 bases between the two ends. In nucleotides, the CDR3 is TGCGCCAGCAGCTTGGACACCCCAGGGGATACGCAGTATTTT. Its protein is CASSLDTPGDTQYF.

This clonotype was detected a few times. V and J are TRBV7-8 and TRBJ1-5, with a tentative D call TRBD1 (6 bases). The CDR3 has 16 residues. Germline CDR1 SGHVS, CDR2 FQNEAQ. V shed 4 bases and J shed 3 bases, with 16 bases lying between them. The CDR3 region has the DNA TGTGCCAGCAGCTCCATCAGGGGACTTTACAATCAGCCCCAGCATTTT. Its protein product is CASSSIRGLYNQPQHF.

The CDR3 loop is CASTSTGTGLNEQFF. The CDR3 region has the DNA TGTGCCAGCACCAGTACCGGGACAGGGCTAAATGAGCAGTTCTTC. The chain carries TRBV11-2 and TRBJ2-1; 9 bases are a match to TRBD1. J gave up 7 bases and V 7 bases, and 11 bases lay outside the gene matches. The CDR3 covers 15 residues. Germline V gene lookup returns CDR1 SGHAT and CDR2 FQNNGV. The full variable domain, with the rest looked up from reference TRBV11-2 and TRBJ2-1, is EAGVAQSPRYKIIEKRQSVAFWCNPISGHATLYWYQQILGQGPKLLIQFQNNGVVDDSQLPKDRFSAERLKGVDSTLKIQPAKLEDSAVYLCASTSTGTGLNEQFFGPGTRLTVL.

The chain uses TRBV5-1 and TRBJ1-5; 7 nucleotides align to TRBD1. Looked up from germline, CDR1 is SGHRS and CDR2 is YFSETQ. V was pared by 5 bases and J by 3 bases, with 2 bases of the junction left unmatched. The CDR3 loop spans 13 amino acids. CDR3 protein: CASRTGDNQPQHF. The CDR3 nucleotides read TGCGCCAGCAGAACAGGGGACAATCAGCCCCAGCATTTT.

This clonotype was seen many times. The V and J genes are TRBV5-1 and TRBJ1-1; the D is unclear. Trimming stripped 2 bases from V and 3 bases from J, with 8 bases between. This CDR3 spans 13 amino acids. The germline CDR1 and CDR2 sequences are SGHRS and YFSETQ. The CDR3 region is CASSFSDDTEAFF. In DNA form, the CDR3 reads TGCGCCAGCAGCTTCTCCGATGACACTGAAGCTTTCTTT. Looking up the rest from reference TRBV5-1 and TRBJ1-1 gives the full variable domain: KAGVTQTPRYLIKTRGQQVTLSCSPISGHRSVSWYQQTPGQGLQFLFEYFSETQRNKGNFPGRFSGRQFSNSRSEMNVSTLELGDSALYLCASSFSDDTEAFFGQGTRLTVV.

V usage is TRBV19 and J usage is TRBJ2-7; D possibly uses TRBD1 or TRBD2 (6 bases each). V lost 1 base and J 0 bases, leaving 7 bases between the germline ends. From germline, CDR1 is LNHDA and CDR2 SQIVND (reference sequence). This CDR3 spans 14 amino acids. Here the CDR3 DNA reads TGTGCCAGTAGTATAGGGGGGGCCTCCTACGAGCAGTACTTC. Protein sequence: CASSIGGASYEQYF.

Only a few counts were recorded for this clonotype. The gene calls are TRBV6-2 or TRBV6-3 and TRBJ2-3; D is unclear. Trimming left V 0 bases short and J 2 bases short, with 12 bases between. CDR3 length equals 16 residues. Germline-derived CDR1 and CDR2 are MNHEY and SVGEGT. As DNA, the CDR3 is TGTGCCAGCAGTTACTCTTTGTCAGTTACCACAGATACGCAGTATTTT. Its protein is CASSYSLSVTTDTQYF.

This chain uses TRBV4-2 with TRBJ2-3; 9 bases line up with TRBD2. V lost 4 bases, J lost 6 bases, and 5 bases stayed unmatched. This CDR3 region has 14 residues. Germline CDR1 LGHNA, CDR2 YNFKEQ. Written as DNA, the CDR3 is TGTGCCAGCAGCCTGGAGCGGGGGGAGGATACGCAGTATTTT. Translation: CASSLERGEDTQYF.

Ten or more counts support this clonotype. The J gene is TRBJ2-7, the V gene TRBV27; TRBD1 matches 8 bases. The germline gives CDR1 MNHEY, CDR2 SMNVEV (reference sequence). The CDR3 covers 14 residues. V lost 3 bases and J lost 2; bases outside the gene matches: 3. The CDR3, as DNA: TGTGCCAGCAGTTTCGGACAGGGAACCTACGAGCAGTACTTC. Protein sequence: CASSFGQGTYEQYF.

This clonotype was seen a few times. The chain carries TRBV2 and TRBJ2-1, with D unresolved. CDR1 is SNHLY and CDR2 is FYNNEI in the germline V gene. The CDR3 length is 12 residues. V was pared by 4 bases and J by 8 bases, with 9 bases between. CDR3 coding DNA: TGTGCCAGCAGTGCCATAGGCGATGAGCAGTTCTTC. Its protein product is CASSAIGDEQFF.

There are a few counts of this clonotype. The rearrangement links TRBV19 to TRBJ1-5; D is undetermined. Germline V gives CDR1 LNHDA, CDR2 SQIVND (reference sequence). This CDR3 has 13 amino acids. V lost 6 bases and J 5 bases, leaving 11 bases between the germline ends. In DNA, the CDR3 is TGTGCCAGTAGCGACACCTATGATCAGCCCCAGCATTTT. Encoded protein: CASSDTYDQPQHF.

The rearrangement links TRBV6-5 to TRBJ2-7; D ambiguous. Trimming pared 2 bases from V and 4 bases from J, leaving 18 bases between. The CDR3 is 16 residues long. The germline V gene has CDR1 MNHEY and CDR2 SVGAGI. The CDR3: CASSYGISEVQYEQYF. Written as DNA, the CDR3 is TGTGCCAGCAGTTACGGTATTTCTGAGGTGCAGTACGAGCAGTACTTC.

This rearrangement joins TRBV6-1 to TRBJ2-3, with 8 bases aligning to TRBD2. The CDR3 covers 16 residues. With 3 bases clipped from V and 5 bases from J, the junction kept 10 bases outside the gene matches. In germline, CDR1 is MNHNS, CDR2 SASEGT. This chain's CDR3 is CASSEPGRASVDTQYF. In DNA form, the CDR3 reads TGTGCCAGCAGTGAGCCCGGGAGGGCCTCGGTAGATACGCAGTATTTT.

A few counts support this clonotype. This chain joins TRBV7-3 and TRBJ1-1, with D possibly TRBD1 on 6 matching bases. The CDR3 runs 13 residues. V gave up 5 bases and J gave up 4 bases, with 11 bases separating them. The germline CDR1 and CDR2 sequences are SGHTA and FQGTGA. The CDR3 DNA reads TGTGCCAGCAGCCCCGACAGGCTCACTGAAGCTTTCTTT. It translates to CASSPDRLTEAFF.

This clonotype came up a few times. The CDR3 region has the DNA TGCAGTGCTAGACGGACGCAGTTCTTC. Protein: CSARRTQFF. This chain joins TRBV20-1 and TRBJ2-1, with unresolved D. The ends were cut back, 2 bases at V and 12 bases at J, with 5 bases in the middle. CDR1 and CDR2 (germline): DFQATT, SNEGSKA (reference sequence). The CDR3 length is 9 residues.

The CDR3: CASSQKPAGWVAGGKNIQYF. The CDR3 region has the DNA TGTGCCAGCAGCCAGAAGCCAGCGGGCTGGGTAGCGGGAGGAAAAAACATTCAGTACTTC. V gene TRBV11-1 combines with J gene TRBJ2-4; 10 bases map to TRBD2. Trimming cost V 5 bases and J 4 bases; bases outside gene matches: 20. The CDR3 is made up of 20 amino acids. Germline CDR1 and CDR2: SGHAT and FQDESV (reference sequence). The entire variable domain, with the rest obtained from reference TRBV11-1 and TRBJ2-4, is as follows: EAEVAQSPRYKITEKSQAVAFWCDPISGHATLYWYRQILGQGPELLVQFQDESVVDDSQLPKDRFSAERLKGVDSTLKIQPAELGDSAMYLCASSQKPAGWVAGGKNIQYFGAGTRLSVL.

For the CDR3, the DNA is TGTGCCAGCAGTTACATGATCGGGACAGGCTATGGCTACACCTTC. This gives the protein CASSYMIGTGYGYTF. The V call is TRBV6-5, the J call TRBJ1-2, with 8 bases aligning to TRBD1. CDR3 length equals 15 residues. Looked up from germline, CDR1 is MNHEY and CDR2 is SVGAGI. V was pared by 2 bases and J by 4 bases, with 6 bases of the junction left unmatched.